This TCR beta chain came from a study of immune cell composition in non-small cell lung cancer. Study-wide results and caveats: Clones >0.5% enriched in tumour were rarer in adenocarcinoma (around 33%) than squamous (approximately 80%).

As regards this clone: Its target is not known.

Germline V gives CDR1 SGHNT, CDR2 YYREEE (reference sequence). The CDR3 is 16 amino acids. V was shortened by 0 bases and J by 8 bases, with 17 bases between the two germline ends. Clones were sequenced by immunoSEQ multiplex PCR, and TCRdb holds only the in-frame ones, with some missing. The sample gives almost 4,000 clones, about 73% of which show up once; 20% to 25% is in the top ten. Sequenced material: lung tumor tissue. The chain recombines TRBV5-4 with TRBJ1-4; TRBD1 is a possible D gene (6 bases). The TCR originated in a human donor with non-small cell lung cancer. The CDR3 coding sequence is TGTGCCAGCAGCTTGGACCCAACAGGGTTTGGGGAAAAACTGTTTTTT. This sequence encodes CASSLDPTGFGEKLFF.